Following are 18 T cell receptor beta chains from one sample sequenced in a study of T cells in Graves' hyperthyroidism and ophthalmopathy. RNA transcripts provided the source from which TCR beta CDR3 regions were amplified. HTBI primers were used for first-round RT-PCR of the TCR CDR3. TCRdb used MiXCR to reprocess the multiplex PCR reads, holding one entry per CDR3 protein. The table records roughly 380,000 distinct CDR3 sequences, approximately 19% of them present only once. The sample consisted of blood. These receptors all stem from a woman younger than 30 with Graves' hyperthyroidism.

This rearrangement joins TRBV6-1 to TRBJ2-7; D may be TRBD2 (6 bases). This CDR3 has 14 residues. The germline CDR1 and CDR2 sequences are MNHNS and SASEGT. Trimming took 4 bases from V and 3 from J, leaving 13 bases between them. CDR3 DNA: TGTGCCAGCAGTGTAAGCGGGTCTGGCTACGAGCAGTACTTC. Translating gives CASSVSGSGYEQYF.

The sample holds many counts of this clonotype. The chain joins TRBV25-1 to TRBJ1-1, with 8 bases that match TRBD1. Germline V lookup: CDR1 MGHDK, CDR2 SYGVNS. Trimming at V came to 5 bases and at J to 5 bases, leaving 13 bases not matched to a gene. The CDR3 spans 16 residues. CDR3 in amino acids: CASSTGGRATGTEAFF. The CDR3 DNA sequence: TGTGCCAGCAGTACAGGGGGGCGGGCGACCGGGACTGAAGCTTTCTTT.

The chain carries TRBV20-1 and TRBJ1-1; unclear D gene. Trimming took 5 bases from V and 2 from J, leaving 21 bases between them. This CDR3 is 16 amino acids long. Germline V gene sequence: CDR1 DFQATT, CDR2 SNEGSKA (reference sequence). This chain's CDR3 is CSADPKDLWVNTEAFF. CDR3 sequence (DNA): TGCAGTGCTGACCCAAAAGATCTCTGGGTTAACACTGAAGCTTTCTTT.

The rearrangement uses TRBV4-3 and TRBJ2-5, with 13 bases lining up with TRBD2. The J segment lost 4 bases and the V segment lost 0 bases, leaving 8 bases of the junction unmatched. Germline V gives CDR1 LGHNA, CDR2 YSLEER. This CDR3 comprises 18 residues. In nucleotides, the CDR3 is TGCGCCAGCAGCCAAGAACTAGCGGGAGGGCCCAGGGGAGAGACCCAGTACTTC. Its translation: CASSQELAGGPRGETQYF.

J is TRBJ2-7 and V is TRBV6-1; maybe TRBD2 (6 bases). The CDR3 has 14 residues. Per the germline V gene, CDR1 is MNHNS and CDR2 is SASEGT. Trimming took off 6 bases at V and 3 bases at J, with 15 bases between the two ends. The CDR3 is CASRRRGRGYEQYF. For the CDR3, the DNA is TGTGCCAGCAGGAGGCGGGGTCGGGGCTACGAGCAGTACTTC.

This clonotype has ten or more counts. The chain recombines TRBV6-5 with TRBJ1-5; D ambiguous. Per the germline V gene, CDR1 is MNHEY and CDR2 is SVGAGI. This CDR3 has 15 amino acids. V lost 0 bases and J lost 3, with 9 bases in between. DNA for the CDR3: TGTGCCAGCAGTTACTCTGCAGGACCCAATCAGCCCCAGCATTTT. Its translation is CASSYSAGPNQPQHF.

This clonotype showed up just a few times. The rearrangement links TRBV9 to TRBJ1-2; perhaps TRBD1 as D (5 bases). The CDR3 consists of 15 residues. With 2 bases removed from V and 8 bases from J, the gap between germline ends came to 19 bases. From germline, CDR1 is SGDLS and CDR2 YYNGEE. CDR3 sequence: CASSVMTEPAGGYTF. CDR3 in DNA: TGTGCCAGCAGCGTCATGACCGAGCCCGCAGGGGGCTACACCTTC.

This clonotype was seen ten or more times. This chain uses TRBV2 with TRBJ1-4, with D perhaps TRBD1 (5 bases). The CDR3 covers 12 residues. From germline, CDR1 is SNHLY and CDR2 FYNNEI. Trimming removed 3 bases at V and 8 bases at J, with 7 bases between. The CDR3 region is CASSDGGEKLFF. As DNA, the CDR3 is TGTGCCAGCAGTGATGGGGGGGAAAAACTGTTTTTT. The full variable domain, completed using reference TRBV2 and TRBJ1-4, is EPEVTQTPSHQVTQMGQEVILRCVPISNHLYFYWYRQILGQKVEFLVSFYNNEISEKSEIFDDQFSVERPDGSNFTLKIRSTKLEDSAMYFCASSDGGEKLFFGSGTQLSVL.

This clonotype was seen only a few times. One junction end disagrees with the germline gene, perhaps due to a read error. This chain connects TRBV7-6 to TRBJ2-7, with 7 nucleotides matching TRBD1. This CDR3 is 16 amino acids long. The germline V gene has CDR1 SGHVS and CDR2 FNYEAQ. CDR3 sequence reads: CASSLLPGQRQYEQHF. The CDR3 DNA reads TGTGCCAGCAGCTTACTACCGGGACAGAGACAGTACGAGCAGCACTTC.

The sample holds many counts of this clonotype. The chain joins TRBV10-1 to TRBJ1-2, with D uncertain. The germline V gene has CDR1 WNHNN and CDR2 SYGVQD (reference sequence). The CDR3 is 15 residues long. The V and J ends lost 3 bases and 4 bases respectively, with 15 bases between them. The CDR3 loop reads CASSDRPVPLYGYTF. In DNA, the CDR3 is TGCGCCAGCAGTGACCGACCAGTACCCCTCTATGGCTACACCTTC.

J is TRBJ1-1 and V is TRBV6-1; 10 bases are shared with TRBD1. CDR1 is MNHNS, CDR2 SASEGT, per germline. The V segment lost 7 bases and the J segment 6 bases; nucleotides outside the gene matches: 8. This CDR3 contains 14 residues. CDR3 residues: CASTLGQGWPEAFF. CDR3 sequence (DNA): TGTGCCAGCACCCTGGGACAGGGGTGGCCTGAAGCTTTCTTT.

This clonotype was picked up many times. The rearrangement uses TRBV5-5 and TRBJ2-2, with 8 nucleotides matching TRBD1. The length of the CDR3 is 14 residues. V lost 1 base, J lost 5 bases, and 1 base stayed unmatched. Germline V gene lookup returns CDR1 SGHKS and CDR2 YYEKEE (reference sequence). The CDR3 DNA reads TGTGCCAGCAGCTTGAGGACAGGGACCGGGGAGCTGTTTTTT. Its protein is CASSLRTGTGELFF.

This clonotype appeared many times. The rearrangement joins TRBV4-1 to TRBJ1-2; D not resolved. The germline CDR1 and CDR2 sequences are MGHRA and YSYEKL. This CDR3 region has 15 residues. The germline V and J ends were trimmed by 0 bases and 4 bases, with 12 bases remaining between them. CDR3: CASSQDPTSGYGYTF. CDR3 DNA: TGCGCCAGCAGCCAAGATCCCACCTCGGGCTATGGCTACACCTTC.

To note about this clonotype: This may stem from a read error, because a much larger clone lies one nucleotide away. Given the absence of the conserved phenylalanine or tryptophan at the CDR3 end, a read error is likely. The gene calls are TRBV12-3 or TRBV12-4 and TRBJ2-2; D is perhaps TRBD1 (6 bases). The CDR3 sequence is 15 residues long. Trimming cost V 4 bases and J 1 base, with 10 bases left between them. The CDR3, as DNA: TGTGCCAGCAGTTCCGGGACACTGAACACCGGGGAGCTGTTTGTT. Its protein is CASSSGTLNTGELFV.

In this sample, this clonotype turned up a few times. The chain joins TRBV7-3 to TRBJ1-2; TRBD1 might be the D (6 bases). CDR3 length: 15 residues. Germline V gene data show CDR1 as SGHTA and CDR2 as FQGTGA. Trimming pared 6 bases from V and 7 bases from J, leaving 21 bases between. DNA for the CDR3: TGTGCCAGCAGTCCCCTCCCGGGACAAGGGGGTGGCTACACCTTC. Protein sequence: CASSPLPGQGGGYTF.

This clonotype was counted ten times or more. The rearrangement links TRBV6-5 to TRBJ1-2; 8 nucleotides line up with TRBD1. The CDR3 spans 13 residues. CDR1 and CDR2 (germline): MNHEY, SVGAGI. V dropped 6 bases and J dropped 8; count of bases not matched to a gene: 8. The CDR3 DNA reads as TGTGCCAGCAGCGCCCAGGGGGCGCGGGGCTACACCTTC. This encodes CASSAQGARGYTF.

This clonotype was recorded many times. This CDR3 is CASSLFGQLNQPQHF. In DNA, the CDR3 is TGTGCCAGCAGCTTGTTCGGGCAGCTAAATCAGCCCCAGCATTTT. The chain uses TRBV7-2 and TRBJ1-5; D is ambiguous. Looked up from germline, CDR1 is SGHTA and CDR2 is FQGNSA. The CDR3 sequence is 15 residues long. V was clipped by 3 bases and J by 4 bases, with 13 bases between them.

This chain connects TRBV18 to TRBJ2-7, with 7 bases aligning to TRBD1. Germline V gene lookup returns CDR1 KGHSH and CDR2 LQKENI. This CDR3 is built from 14 residues. Trimming took 4 bases from V and 3 from J; bases not matched to a gene: 6. The CDR3 DNA reads as TGTGCCAGCTCACGCCAGGGGGTTAACTACGAGCAGTACTTC. This encodes CASSRQGVNYEQYF. The complete variable domain, with remaining parts taken from reference TRBV18 and TRBJ2-7, reads NAGVMQNPRHLVRRRGQEARLRCSPMKGHSHVYWYRQLPEEGLKFMVYLQKENIIDESGMPKERFSAEFPKEGPSILRIQQVVRGDSAAYFCASSRQGVNYEQYFGPGTRLTVT.